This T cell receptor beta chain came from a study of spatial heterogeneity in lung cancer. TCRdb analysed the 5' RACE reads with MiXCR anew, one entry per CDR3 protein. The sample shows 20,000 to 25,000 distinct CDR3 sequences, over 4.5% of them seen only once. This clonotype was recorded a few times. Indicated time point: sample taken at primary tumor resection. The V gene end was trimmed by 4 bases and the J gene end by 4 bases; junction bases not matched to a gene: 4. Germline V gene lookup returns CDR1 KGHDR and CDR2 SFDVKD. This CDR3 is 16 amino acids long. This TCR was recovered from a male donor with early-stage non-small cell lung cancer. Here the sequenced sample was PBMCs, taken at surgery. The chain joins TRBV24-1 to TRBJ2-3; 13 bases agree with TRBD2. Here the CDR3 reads CATSDPTSGGSDTQYF. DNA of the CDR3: TGTGCCACCAGTGACCCGACTAGCGGGGGGTCAGATACGCAGTATTTT.